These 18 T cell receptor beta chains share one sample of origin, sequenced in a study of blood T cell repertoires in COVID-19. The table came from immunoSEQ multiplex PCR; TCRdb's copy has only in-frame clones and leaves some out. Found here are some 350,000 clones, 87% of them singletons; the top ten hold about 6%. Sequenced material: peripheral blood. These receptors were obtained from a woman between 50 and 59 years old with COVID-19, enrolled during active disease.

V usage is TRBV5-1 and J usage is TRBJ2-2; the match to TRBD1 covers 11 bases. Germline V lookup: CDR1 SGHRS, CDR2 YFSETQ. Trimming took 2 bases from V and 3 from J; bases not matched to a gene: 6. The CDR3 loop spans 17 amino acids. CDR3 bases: TGCGCCAGCAGCTTTCCGGACAGGGGGCTATACACCGGGGAGCTGTTTTTT. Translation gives CASSFPDRGLYTGELFF. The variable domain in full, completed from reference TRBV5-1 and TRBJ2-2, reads KAGVTQTPRYLIKTRGQQVTLSCSPISGHRSVSWYQQTPGQGLQFLFEYFSETQRNKGNFPGRFSGRQFSNSRSEMNVSTLELGDSALYLCASSFPDRGLYTGELFFGEGSRLTVL.

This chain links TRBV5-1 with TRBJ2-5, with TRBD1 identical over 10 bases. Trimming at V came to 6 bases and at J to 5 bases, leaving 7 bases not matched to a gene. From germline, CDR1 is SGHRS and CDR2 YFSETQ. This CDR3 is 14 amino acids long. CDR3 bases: TGCGCCAGCAAGAGGGACAGGGGAATGGAGACCCAGTACTTC. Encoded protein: CASKRDRGMETQYF. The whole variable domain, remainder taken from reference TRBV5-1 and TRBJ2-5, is KAGVTQTPRYLIKTRGQQVTLSCSPISGHRSVSWYQQTPGQGLQFLFEYFSETQRNKGNFPGRFSGRQFSNSRSEMNVSTLELGDSALYLCASKRDRGMETQYFGPGTRLLVL.

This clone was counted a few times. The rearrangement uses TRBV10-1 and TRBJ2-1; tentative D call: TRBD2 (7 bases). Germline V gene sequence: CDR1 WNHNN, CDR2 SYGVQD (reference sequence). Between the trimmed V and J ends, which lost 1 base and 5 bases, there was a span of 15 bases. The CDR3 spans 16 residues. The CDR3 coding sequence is TGCGCCAGCAGTGAGTTACCGTCGGGGGGCAACAATGAGCAGTTCTTC. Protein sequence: CASSELPSGGNNEQFF.

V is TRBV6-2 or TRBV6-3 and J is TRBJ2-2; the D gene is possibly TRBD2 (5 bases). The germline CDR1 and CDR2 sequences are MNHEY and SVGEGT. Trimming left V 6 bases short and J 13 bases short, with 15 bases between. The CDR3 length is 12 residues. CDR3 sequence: CASSRAPGRLFF. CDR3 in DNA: TGTGCCAGCAGCCGCGCGCCGGGAAGGCTGTTTTTT.

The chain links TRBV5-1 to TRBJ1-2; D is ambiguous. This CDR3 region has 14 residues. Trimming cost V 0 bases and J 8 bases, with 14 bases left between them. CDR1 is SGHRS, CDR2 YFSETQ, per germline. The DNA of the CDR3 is TGCGCCAGCAGCTTGGAACTAAAGGTTGGAGGCTACACCTTC. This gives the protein CASSLELKVGGYTF.

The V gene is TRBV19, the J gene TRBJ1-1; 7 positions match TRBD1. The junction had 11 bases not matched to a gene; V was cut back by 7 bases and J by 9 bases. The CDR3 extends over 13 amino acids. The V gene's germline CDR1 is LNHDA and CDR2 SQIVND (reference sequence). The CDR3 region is CASNRGEIAQAFF. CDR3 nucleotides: TGTGCCAGTAACAGGGGAGAAATCGCCCAAGCTTTCTTT.

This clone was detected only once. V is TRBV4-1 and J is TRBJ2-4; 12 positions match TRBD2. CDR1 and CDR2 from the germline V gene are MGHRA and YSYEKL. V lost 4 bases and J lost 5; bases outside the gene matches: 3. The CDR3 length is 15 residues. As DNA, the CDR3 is TGCGCCAGCAGCCCACTAGCGGGAGGAGAAAACATTCAGTACTTC. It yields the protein CASSPLAGGENIQYF.

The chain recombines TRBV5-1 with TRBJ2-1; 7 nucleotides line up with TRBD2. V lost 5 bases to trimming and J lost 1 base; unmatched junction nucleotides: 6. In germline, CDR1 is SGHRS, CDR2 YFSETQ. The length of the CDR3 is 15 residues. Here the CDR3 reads CASSGGRTSYNEQFF. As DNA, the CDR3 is TGCGCCAGCAGTGGCGGGAGAACGTCCTACAATGAGCAGTTCTTC.

The DNA of the CDR3 is TGTGCTAGTGCCCTCGGGACTAGCGGGATGACAGATACGCAGTATTTT. Translating gives CASALGTSGMTDTQYF. The chain carries TRBV12-5 and TRBJ2-3; 13 positions agree with TRBD2. The CDR3 covers 16 residues. Germline CDR1 LGHNT, CDR2 FRNRAP. V shed 7 bases, J shed 3 bases, and the junction held 7 bases outside the gene matches. Drawing the rest from reference TRBV12-5 and TRBJ2-3, the complete variable domain is DARVTQTPRHKVTEMGQEVTMRCQPILGHNTVFWYRQTMMQGLELLAYFRNRAPLDDSGMPKDRFSAEMPDATLATLKIQPSEPRDSAVYFCASALGTSGMTDTQYFGPGTRLTVL.

CDR3 nucleotides: TGCAGCGTTGAAGAGAGTTGGGGACACGGATACGAGCAGTACTTC. Translation gives CSVEESWGHGYEQYF. V usage is TRBV29-1 and J usage is TRBJ2-7; the D gene is possibly TRBD1 (6 bases). This CDR3 has 15 amino acids. The ends were cut back, 0 bases at V and 4 bases at J, with 16 bases in the middle. Germline values: CDR1 SQVTM, CDR2 ANQGSEA.

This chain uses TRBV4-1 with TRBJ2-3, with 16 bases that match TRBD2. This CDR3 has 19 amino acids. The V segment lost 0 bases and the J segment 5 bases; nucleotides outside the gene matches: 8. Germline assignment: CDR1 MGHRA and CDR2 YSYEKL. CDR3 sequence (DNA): TGCGCCAGCAGCCAAGACGCGGGACTAGCGGGAGGGCCAGGAGATACGCAGTATTTT. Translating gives CASSQDAGLAGGPGDTQYF.

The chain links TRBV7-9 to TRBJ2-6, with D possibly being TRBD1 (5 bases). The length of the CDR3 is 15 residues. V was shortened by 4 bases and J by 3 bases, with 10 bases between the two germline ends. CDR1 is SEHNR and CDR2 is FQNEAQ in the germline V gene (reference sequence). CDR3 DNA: TGTGCCAGCAGCTCTAATACAGGTGGGGCCAACGTCCTGACTTTC. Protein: CASSSNTGGANVLTF. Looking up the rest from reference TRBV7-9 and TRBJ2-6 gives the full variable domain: DTGVSQNPRHKITKRGQNVTFRCDPISEHNRLYWYRQTLGQGPEFLTYFQNEAQLEKSRLLSDRFSAERPKGSFSTLEIQRTEQGDSAMYLCASSSNTGGANVLTFGAGSRLTVL.

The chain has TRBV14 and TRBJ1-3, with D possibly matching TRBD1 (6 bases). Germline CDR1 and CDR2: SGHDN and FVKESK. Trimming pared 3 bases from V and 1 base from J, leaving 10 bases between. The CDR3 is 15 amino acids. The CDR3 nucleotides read TGTGCCAGCAGCCAGGGGACACAGTCTGGAAACACCATATATTTT. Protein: CASSQGTQSGNTIYF.

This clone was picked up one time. CDR3 loop: CASSDLGGVMEQFF. The CDR3, as DNA: TGTGCCAGCAGTGACCTAGGAGGGGTTATGGAGCAGTTCTTC. The rearrangement uses TRBV6-1 and TRBJ2-1; TRBD2 might be the D (6 bases). CDR3 length: 14 residues. Trimming stripped 3 bases from V and 10 bases from J, with 16 bases between. Germline-derived CDR1 and CDR2 are MNHNS and SASEGT.

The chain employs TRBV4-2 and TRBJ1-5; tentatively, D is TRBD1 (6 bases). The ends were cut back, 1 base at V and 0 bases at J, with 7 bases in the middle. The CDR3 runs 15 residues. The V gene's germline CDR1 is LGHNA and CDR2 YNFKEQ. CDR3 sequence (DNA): TGTGCCAGCAGCCAAGGGACAGCTAGCAATCAGCCCCAGCATTTT. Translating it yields CASSQGTASNQPQHF.

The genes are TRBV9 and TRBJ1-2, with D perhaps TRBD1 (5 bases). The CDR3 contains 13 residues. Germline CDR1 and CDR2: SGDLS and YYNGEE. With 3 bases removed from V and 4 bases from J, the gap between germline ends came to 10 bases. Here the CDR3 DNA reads TGTGCCAGCAGCGCCGAAAGGGGCTATGGCTACACCTTC. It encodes CASSAERGYGYTF.

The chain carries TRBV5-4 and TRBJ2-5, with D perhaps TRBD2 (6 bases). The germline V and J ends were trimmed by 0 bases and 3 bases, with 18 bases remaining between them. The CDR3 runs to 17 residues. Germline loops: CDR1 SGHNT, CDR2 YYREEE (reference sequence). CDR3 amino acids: CASSLDPTGVVKETQYF. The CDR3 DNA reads TGTGCCAGCAGCTTGGACCCGACGGGAGTGGTTAAAGAGACCCAGTACTTC.

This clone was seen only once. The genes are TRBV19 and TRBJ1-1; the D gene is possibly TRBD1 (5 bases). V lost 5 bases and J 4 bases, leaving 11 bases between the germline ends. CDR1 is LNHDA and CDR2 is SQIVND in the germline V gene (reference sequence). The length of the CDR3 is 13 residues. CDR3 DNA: TGTGCCAGTAGTCTCGACAGAGGCACTGAAGCTTTCTTT. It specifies CASSLDRGTEAFF. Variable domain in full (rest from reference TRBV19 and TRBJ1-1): DGGITQSPKYLFRKEGQNVTLSCEQNLNHDAMYWYRQDPGQGLRLIYYSQIVNDFQKGDIAEGYSVSREKKESFPLTVTSAQKNPTAFYLCASSLDRGTEAFFGQGTRLTVV.